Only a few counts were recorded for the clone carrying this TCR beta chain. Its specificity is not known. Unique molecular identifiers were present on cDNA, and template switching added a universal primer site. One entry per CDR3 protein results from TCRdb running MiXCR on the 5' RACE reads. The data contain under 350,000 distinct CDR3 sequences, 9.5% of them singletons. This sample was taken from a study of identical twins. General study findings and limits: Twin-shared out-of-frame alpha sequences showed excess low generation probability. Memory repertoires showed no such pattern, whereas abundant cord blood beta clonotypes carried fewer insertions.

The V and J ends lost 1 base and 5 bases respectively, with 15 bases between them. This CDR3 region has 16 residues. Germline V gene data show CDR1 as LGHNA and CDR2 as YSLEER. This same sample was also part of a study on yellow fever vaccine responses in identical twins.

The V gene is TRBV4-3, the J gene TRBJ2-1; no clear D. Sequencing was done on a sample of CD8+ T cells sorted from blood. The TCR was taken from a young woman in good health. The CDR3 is CASSQAPGTINNEQFF. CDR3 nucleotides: TGCGCCAGCAGCCAAGCTCCCGGAACAATAAACAATGAGCAGTTCTTC.